The entry below gives a single TCR beta chain sequence along with its context. Its antigen is currently unknown. The germline V gene has CDR1 ENHRY and CDR2 SYGVKD. The CDR3 spans 9 residues. V was pared by 11 bases and J by 4 bases, with 6 bases between. Repertoires were generated with immunoSEQ multiplex PCR, while TCRdb's copy carries only in-frame clones and drops some. The repertoire consists of more than 95,000 clones, with roughly 82% occurring once and the leading ten covering around 3.3%. The sample is drawn from a study of identifying expanded T cells in peripheral blood. Whole-study findings and limits: Over two and four weeks, about 17 and 20 clones changed, versus around 1.1 between replicates. Two-week clone count variance significantly increased as total template count grew.

No infections or other immune events were documented during collection. This receptor was obtained from a person aged 18 to 69 in good health. The sequencing input was blood. The chain is built from TRBV10-3 and TRBJ2-7; D gene unclear. The CDR3 DNA follows: TGTGCCGCCGGATACGAGCAGTACTTC. Translated, it gives CAAGYEQYF.